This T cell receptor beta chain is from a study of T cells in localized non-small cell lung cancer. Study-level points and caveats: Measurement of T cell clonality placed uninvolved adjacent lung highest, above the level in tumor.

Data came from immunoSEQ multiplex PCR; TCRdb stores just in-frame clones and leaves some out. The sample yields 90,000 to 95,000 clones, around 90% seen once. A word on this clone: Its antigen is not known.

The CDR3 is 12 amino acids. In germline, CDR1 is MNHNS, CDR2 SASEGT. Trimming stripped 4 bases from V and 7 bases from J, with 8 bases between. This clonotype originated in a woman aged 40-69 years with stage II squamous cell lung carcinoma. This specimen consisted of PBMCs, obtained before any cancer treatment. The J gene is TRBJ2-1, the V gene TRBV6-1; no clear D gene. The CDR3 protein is CASSAKGNEQFF. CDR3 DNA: TGTGCCAGCAGTGCTAAGGGTAATGAGCAGTTCTTC.